The subject of this entry is one TCR beta chain. The sample belongs to a study of OX40 agonist ivuxolimab in advanced cancers. Germline V gene sequence: CDR1 LGHNA, CDR2 YSLEER. Trimming shortened V by 0 bases and J by 8 bases, and 16 bases separated the two germline ends. The CDR3 is 15 amino acids. Generated by immunoSEQ multiplex PCR, the TCRdb table keeps only in-frame clones and is missing some. The sample lists some 85,000 clones, about 88% occurring once. The chain recombines TRBV4-3 with TRBJ1-2, with D unclear. The receptor comes from an adult with an advanced solid tumor such as melanoma, head and neck, liver or kidney cancer. The sequenced sample was CD4+ or CD8+ T cells sorted from blood, obtained in a trial of the OX40 agonist ivuxolimab. The CDR3, as DNA: TGCGCCAGCAGCCAAGATCTATTATTTCATACGGGCTACACCTTC. Amino acids: CASSQDLLFHTGYTF.